This TCR beta chain was captured in a study of regulatory T cells in long-lasting Graves disease. Regarding the study as a whole: Persistent disease preferred TRBV28, TRBJ1-2 and TRBJ2-5; new disease, TRBV20-1 and TRBJ2-1.

With iRepertoire HTBI primers and Arm-PCR of CDR3 regions, TCR beta libraries were built. TCRdb used MiXCR to reprocess the multiplex PCR reads, holding one entry per CDR3 protein. The table has approximately 400,000 distinct CDR3 sequences, under 15% seen once; the top ten hold about a sixth. Time point here: newly diagnosed GD, antithyroid drugs for less than 3 months. Researchers made the TCR library from RNA that was extracted from PBMCs. This CDR3 is built from 15 residues. The V and J ends lost 0 bases and 3 bases respectively, with 12 bases between them. Germline CDR1 is SGHRS and CDR2 is YFSETQ. This clonotype was seen a few times. As yet, its antigen is unknown. The data also belong to a second study, concerning T cells in Graves' hyperthyroidism and ophthalmopathy. Turning to that study: The primer set for the first-round RT-PCR of the TCR CDR3 was HTBI.

The origin of this receptor is a woman aged 30 to 39 with Graves disease. The sample consisted of peripheral blood mononuclear cells (PBMCs), taken at new diagnosis, from a patient treated with antithyroid drugs. The V and J genes are TRBV5-1 and TRBJ1-1; D ambiguous. DNA of the CDR3: TGCGCCAGCAGCTTGGAATGGCAATCCGACACTGAAGCTTTCTTT. It is translated as CASSLEWQSDTEAFF.